This passage covers 21 T cell receptor beta chains from one sample sequenced in a study of OX40 agonist ivuxolimab in advanced cancers. Assay used: immunoSEQ multiplex PCR; TCRdb lists only in-frame clones, some missing. The profile shows 60,000 to 65,000 clones, about 90% of them singletons. Sequencing used CD4+ or CD8+ T cells sorted from blood, obtained in a trial of the OX40 agonist ivuxolimab. Receptor source: an adult with an advanced solid tumor such as melanoma, head and neck, liver or kidney cancer.

The chain links TRBV27 to TRBJ2-5; perhaps TRBD2 as D (5 bases). This CDR3 region has 13 residues. Trimming removed 5 bases at V and 5 bases at J, with 12 bases between. The V gene's germline CDR1 is MNHEY and CDR2 SMNVEV (reference sequence). CDR3 DNA sequence: TGTGCCAGCAGTACCACTAGGGCGGAGACCCAGTACTTC. This gives the protein CASSTTRAETQYF.

This clone was observed once. The chain employs TRBV14 and TRBJ2-7, with 8 bases lining up with TRBD1. The V gene end was trimmed by 6 bases and the J gene end by 5 bases; junction bases not matched to a gene: 9. Germline V CDR1 and CDR2: SGHDN, FVKESK. The CDR3 spans 14 residues. CDR3 region: CASSPLRQGNEQYF. Written as DNA, the CDR3 is TGTGCCAGCAGTCCGCTAAGACAGGGGAACGAGCAGTACTTC.

J is TRBJ1-6 and V is TRBV4-1; maybe TRBD1 (6 bases). Looked up from germline, CDR1 is MGHRA and CDR2 is YSYEKL. The CDR3 runs to 17 residues. The ends were cut back, 1 base at V and 6 bases at J, with 16 bases in the middle. CDR3 protein: CASSQVFSTGPNSPLHF. The CDR3 DNA follows: TGCGCCAGCAGCCAAGTCTTTTCGACAGGACCTAATTCACCCCTCCACTTT.

This chain uses TRBV5-4 with TRBJ2-7; 11 bases align to TRBD2. The length of the CDR3 is 15 residues. CDR1 and CDR2 from the germline V gene are SGHNT and YYREEE (reference sequence). The V gene end was trimmed by 3 bases and the J gene end by 2 bases; junction bases not matched to a gene: 4. CDR3 sequence: CASSWRTSGPYEQYF. As DNA, the CDR3 is TGTGCCAGCAGCTGGCGGACTAGCGGGCCCTACGAGCAGTACTTC.

The chain carries TRBV10-3 and TRBJ2-7, with 13 bases lining up with TRBD2. The germline CDR1 and CDR2 sequences are ENHRY and SYGVKD. The CDR3 extends over 16 amino acids. The junction had 6 bases not matched to a gene; V was cut back by 6 bases and J by 1 base. The CDR3 loop is CAIRARTSGRSYEQYF. CDR3 bases: TGTGCCATCAGAGCGCGGACTAGCGGGAGATCCTACGAGCAGTACTTC.

The V and J genes are TRBV29-1 and TRBJ2-1; 10 nucleotides agree with TRBD2. CDR1 is SQVTM and CDR2 is ANQGSEA in the germline V gene. V lost 2 bases, J lost 3 bases, and 4 bases stayed unmatched. This CDR3 comprises 15 residues. This chain's CDR3 is CSVETGLAVYNEQFF. Here the CDR3 DNA reads TGCAGCGTTGAAACAGGACTAGCGGTCTACAATGAGCAGTTCTTC.

This chain connects TRBV5-1 to TRBJ2-1; perhaps D is TRBD1 or TRBD2 (7 bases each). The CDR3 totals 15 residues. Trimming cost V 4 bases and J 8 bases, with 19 bases left between them. In germline, CDR1 is SGHRS, CDR2 YFSETQ. The CDR3 protein is CASSPGQGGLDEQFF. CDR3 coding DNA: TGCGCCAGCAGCCCAGGCCAGGGGGGGCTCGATGAGCAGTTCTTC.

This chain joins TRBV10-3 and TRBJ1-2, with D hard to call. V gave up 6 bases and J gave up 6 bases, with 17 bases separating them. The germline V gene has CDR1 ENHRY and CDR2 SYGVKD. This CDR3 has 14 residues. CDR3 nucleotide sequence: TGTGCCATCAGGAGTGACGGAGGGATAAATGGCTACACCTTC. Its translation is CAIRSDGGINGYTF.

In its sample, this clone was seen once. This chain connects TRBV7-2 to TRBJ1-1; no firm D call. The CDR3 sequence is 15 residues long. Per the germline V gene, CDR1 is SGHTA and CDR2 is FQGNSA. Trimming left V 4 bases short and J 5 bases short, with 17 bases between. The CDR3 DNA follows: TGTGCCAGCAGCTCAGCCGGGAGTGCGGGGACTGAAGCTTTCTTT. Translation gives CASSSAGSAGTEAFF.

This sequence joins TRBV7-3 and TRBJ2-3, with D unclear. The length of the CDR3 is 16 residues. The germline V and J ends were trimmed by 0 bases and 6 bases, with 16 bases remaining between them. Germline lookup yields CDR1 SGHTA and CDR2 FQGTGA. The CDR3 here is CASSLTGDRVPDTQYF. Here the CDR3 DNA reads TGTGCCAGCAGCTTAACAGGCGACCGAGTCCCCGATACGCAGTATTTT.

V is TRBV19 and J is TRBJ1-5; 7 bases are a match to TRBD1. The ends lost 0 bases at V and 4 bases at J; junction bases unmatched: 12. CDR1 is LNHDA and CDR2 is SQIVND in the germline V gene (reference sequence). This CDR3 spans 18 amino acids. The CDR3: CASSIDGTSGGRNQPQHF. Here the CDR3 DNA reads TGTGCCAGTAGTATAGATGGCACCTCAGGGGGGAGAAATCAGCCCCAGCATTTT.

The V and J genes are TRBV6-4 and TRBJ2-3; D not certain. The CDR3 loop spans 15 amino acids. Between the trimmed V and J ends, which lost 3 bases and 8 bases, there was a span of 18 bases. CDR1 MRHNA and CDR2 SNTAGT come from the germline V gene. This CDR3 is CASSDVWLLKGTQYF. The CDR3 bases are TGTGCCAGCAGTGATGTATGGCTGCTTAAGGGTACGCAGTATTTT.

This chain links TRBV9 with TRBJ2-2; tentatively, D is TRBD1 (5 bases). CDR1 is SGDLS and CDR2 is YYNGEE in the germline V gene. V was clipped by 5 bases and J by 4 bases, with 12 bases between them. CDR3 length: 14 residues. This CDR3 is CASSPQVLTGELFF. In DNA, the CDR3 is TGTGCCAGCAGTCCACAGGTACTCACCGGGGAGCTGTTTTTT.

V is TRBV30 and J is TRBJ2-3; 12 bases line up with TRBD1. With 3 bases clipped from V and 15 bases from J, the junction kept 10 bases outside the gene matches. The CDR3 is made up of 13 amino acids. CDR1 GTSNPN and CDR2 SVGIG come from the germline V gene (reference sequence). Here the CDR3 DNA reads TGTGCCTGGAGGATACCGGGACAGGGGGCCAGATATTTT. This gives the protein CAWRIPGQGARYF.

A remark on this clone: At one end the junction does not follow the germline gene, possibly because of a read error. This chain uses TRBV6-1 with TRBJ1-5; maybe TRBD1 (6 bases). The germline V gene encodes CDR1 MNHNS and CDR2 SASEGT. There are 17 residues in the CDR3. The CDR3 spells CASSQAGVGVGNQPQHF. The DNA of the CDR3 is TGTGCCAGCAGTCAAGCAGGGGTTGGGGTGGGCAATCAGCCCCAGCATTTT.

The chain couples TRBV7-3 to TRBJ2-5, with D perhaps matching TRBD1 (6 bases). The CDR3 spans 15 residues. V was cut by 5 bases and J by 1 base, with 14 bases left in between. CDR1 is SGHTA, CDR2 FQGTGA, per germline. The chain's CDR3 is CASSQAQGSQETQYF. DNA for the CDR3: TGTGCCAGCAGCCAGGCACAGGGAAGCCAAGAGACCCAGTACTTC. Supplemented by reference TRBV7-3 and TRBJ2-5, the full variable domain reads GAGVSQTPSNKVTEKGKYVELRCDPISGHTALYWYRQSLGQGPEFLIYFQGTGAADDSGLPNDRFFAVRPEGSVSTLKIQRTERGDSAVYLCASSQAQGSQETQYFGPGTRLLVL.

This clone was seen only once. J is TRBJ2-4 and V is TRBV2, with TRBD2 as a possible D gene (6 bases). CDR3 length: 15 amino acids. V lost 5 bases and J lost 0, with 11 bases in between. Germline V lookup: CDR1 SNHLY, CDR2 FYNNEI. This CDR3 is CASSMGGLAKNIQYF. The CDR3, as DNA: TGTGCCAGCAGTATGGGGGGACTAGCCAAAAACATTCAGTACTTC.

This sequence joins TRBV2 and TRBJ1-1, with a possible D match to TRBD1 (5 bases). The germline gives CDR1 SNHLY, CDR2 FYNNEI. The CDR3 consists of 14 residues. V lost 6 bases and J 0 bases, leaving 11 bases between the germline ends. DNA for the CDR3: TGTGCCAGCAGGGAGAGGGGCTTGAACACTGAAGCTTTCTTT. It codes for CASRERGLNTEAFF.

This chain links TRBV6-1 with TRBJ2-2; the D is unclear. The CDR3 is 12 amino acids. V lost 7 bases and J lost 3, with 6 bases in between. Germline-derived CDR1 and CDR2 are MNHNS and SASEGT. The CDR3 loop is CASIGHTGELFF. The CDR3 bases are TGTGCCAGCATCGGGCACACCGGGGAGCTGTTTTTT.

The CDR3 DNA sequence: TGTGCCAGCAGCCGCTGGGACAGACAGACTGAAGCTTTCTTT. Its protein is CASSRWDRQTEAFF. The gene calls are TRBV5-6 and TRBJ1-1, with 7 positions matching TRBD1. This CDR3 spans 14 amino acids. V gave up 4 bases and J gave up 5 bases; unmatched junction bases: 8. Germline V gives CDR1 SGHDT, CDR2 YYEEEE.

This chain connects TRBV2 to TRBJ1-5; maybe TRBD1 (6 bases). Germline values: CDR1 SNHLY, CDR2 FYNNEI. The CDR3 loop spans 14 amino acids. V lost 2 bases and J lost 3, with 8 bases in between. The CDR3 sequence is CASSEQGNNQPQHF. As DNA, the CDR3 is TGTGCCAGCAGTGAACAGGGGAACAATCAGCCCCAGCATTTT.